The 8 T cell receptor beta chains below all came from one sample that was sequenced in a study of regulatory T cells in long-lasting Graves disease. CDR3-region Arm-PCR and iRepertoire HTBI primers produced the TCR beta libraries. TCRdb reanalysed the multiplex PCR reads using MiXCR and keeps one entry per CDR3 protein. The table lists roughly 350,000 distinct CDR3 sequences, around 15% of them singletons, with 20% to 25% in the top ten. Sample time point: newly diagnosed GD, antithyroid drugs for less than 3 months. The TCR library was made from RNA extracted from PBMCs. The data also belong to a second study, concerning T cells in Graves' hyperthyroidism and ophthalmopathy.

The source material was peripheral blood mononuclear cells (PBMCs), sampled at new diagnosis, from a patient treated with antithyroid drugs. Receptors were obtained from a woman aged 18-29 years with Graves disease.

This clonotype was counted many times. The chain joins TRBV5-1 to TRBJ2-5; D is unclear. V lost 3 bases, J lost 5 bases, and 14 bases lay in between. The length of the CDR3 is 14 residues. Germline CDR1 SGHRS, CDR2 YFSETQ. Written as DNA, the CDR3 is TGCGCCAGCAGCTCCCAAGACCCGCGGGAGACCCAGTACTTC. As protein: CASSSQDPRETQYF.

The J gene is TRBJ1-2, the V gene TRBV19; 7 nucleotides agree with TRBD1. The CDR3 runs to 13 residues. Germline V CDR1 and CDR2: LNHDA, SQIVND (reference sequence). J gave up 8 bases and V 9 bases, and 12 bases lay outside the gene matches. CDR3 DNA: TGTGCCAGCCACAGGGGCCCCACTTGGGGCTACACCTTC. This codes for CASHRGPTWGYTF.

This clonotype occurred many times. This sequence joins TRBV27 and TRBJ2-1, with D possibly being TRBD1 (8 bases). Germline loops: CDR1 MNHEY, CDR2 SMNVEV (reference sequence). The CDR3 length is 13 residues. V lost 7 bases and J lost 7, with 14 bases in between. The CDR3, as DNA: TGTGCCAGCACACAGGGGGGGGCGAATGAGCAGTTCTTC. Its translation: CASTQGGANEQFF.

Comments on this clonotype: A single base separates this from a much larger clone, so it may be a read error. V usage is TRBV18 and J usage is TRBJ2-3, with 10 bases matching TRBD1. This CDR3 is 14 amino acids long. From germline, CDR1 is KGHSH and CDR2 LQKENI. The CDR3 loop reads CANSPGQGTGTQYF. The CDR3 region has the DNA TGTGCCAACTCACCGGGACAGGGGACTGGTACGCAGTATTTT. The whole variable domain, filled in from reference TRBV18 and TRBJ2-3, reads NAGVMQNPRHLVRRRGQEARLRCSPMKGHSHVYWYRQLPEEGLKFMVYLQKENIIDESGMPKERFSAEFPKEGPSILRIQQVVRGDSAAYFCANSPGQGTGTQYFGPGTRLTVL.

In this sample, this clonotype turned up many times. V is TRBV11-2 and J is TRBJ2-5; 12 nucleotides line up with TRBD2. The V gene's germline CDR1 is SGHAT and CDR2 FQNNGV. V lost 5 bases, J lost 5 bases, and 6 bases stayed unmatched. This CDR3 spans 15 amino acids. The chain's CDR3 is CASSVSSGGGETQYF. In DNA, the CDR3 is TGTGCCAGCAGCGTATCTAGCGGGGGGGGGGAGACCCAGTACTTC.

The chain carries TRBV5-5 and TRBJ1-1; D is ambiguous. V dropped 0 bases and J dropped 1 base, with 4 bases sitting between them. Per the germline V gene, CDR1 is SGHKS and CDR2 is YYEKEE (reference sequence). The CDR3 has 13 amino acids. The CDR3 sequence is CASSLDTNTEAFF. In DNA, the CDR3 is TGTGCCAGCAGCTTGGACACGAACACTGAAGCTTTCTTT.

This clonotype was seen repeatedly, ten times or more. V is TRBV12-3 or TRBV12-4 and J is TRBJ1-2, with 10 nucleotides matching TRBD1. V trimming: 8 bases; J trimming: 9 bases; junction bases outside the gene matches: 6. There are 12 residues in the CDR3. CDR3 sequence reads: CASSRDRGRYTF. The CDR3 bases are TGTGCCAGCTCCCGGGACAGGGGTCGCTACACCTTC.

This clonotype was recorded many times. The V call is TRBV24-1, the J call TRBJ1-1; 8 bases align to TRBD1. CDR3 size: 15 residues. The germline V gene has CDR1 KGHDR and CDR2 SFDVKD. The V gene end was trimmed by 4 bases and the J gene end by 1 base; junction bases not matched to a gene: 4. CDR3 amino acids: CATSESGGRNTEAFF. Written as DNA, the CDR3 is TGTGCCACCAGTGAGTCAGGGGGCAGGAACACTGAAGCTTTCTTT.